This TCR beta chain was sequenced in a study of blood T cell repertoires in COVID-19. Study context: Material from acute and convalescent COVID-19 was sourced from the United States, Italy and Spain. From T cells, B-cell-depleted T cells, or PBMCs came the material, which was cDNA or gDNA.

In the authors' workflow: Reference gene primer amplification gave nucleated cell count estimates. TCRdb keeps only in-frame clones here, not all; method: immunoSEQ multiplex PCR. That table is the source of V, J and clone size, and D and trimming were worked out from the DNA. The sample contains approximately 350,000 clones, around 88% of which appear only once. The CDR3 length is 12 residues. Trimming shortened V by 6 bases and J by 1 base, and 7 bases separated the two germline ends. In germline, CDR1 is MNHEY, CDR2 SVGAGI. The rearrangement joins TRBV6-5 to TRBJ2-7; D is perhaps TRBD1 (5 bases). This clonotype was obtained from a man aged 25-45 years with active or convalescent COVID-19. Material for sequencing was peripheral blood. The CDR3 spells CASRGQSYEQYF. The CDR3 nucleotides read TGTGCCAGCAGGGGGCAGTCCTACGAGCAGTACTTC.